The entry below describes one T cell receptor (beta chain). Its antigen is unknown. This sample stems from a study of T cell responses to AZD1222 COVID-19 vaccine. Germline CDR1 reads SGHRS; CDR2 reads YFSETQ. This CDR3 has 15 amino acids. Unmatched junction bases numbered 7, after V lost 4 bases and J lost 6 bases. Profiling relied on immunoSEQ multiplex PCR, and the TCRdb table lists in-frame clones only, not all of them. The sample has roughly 78,000 clones; roughly 82% are singletons. General study results and limits: All repertoire sampling was performed exclusively after the peak T cell response.

The source is an adult in good health. The chain recombines TRBV5-1 with TRBJ2-2, with TRBD2 matching over 9 bases. The source was peripheral blood, collected on day 0 of AZD1222 vaccination. The DNA of the CDR3 is TGCGCCAGCAGCCCCTCGGCGGGGGGGGCCGGGGAGCTGTTTTTT. Residues: CASSPSAGGAGELFF.